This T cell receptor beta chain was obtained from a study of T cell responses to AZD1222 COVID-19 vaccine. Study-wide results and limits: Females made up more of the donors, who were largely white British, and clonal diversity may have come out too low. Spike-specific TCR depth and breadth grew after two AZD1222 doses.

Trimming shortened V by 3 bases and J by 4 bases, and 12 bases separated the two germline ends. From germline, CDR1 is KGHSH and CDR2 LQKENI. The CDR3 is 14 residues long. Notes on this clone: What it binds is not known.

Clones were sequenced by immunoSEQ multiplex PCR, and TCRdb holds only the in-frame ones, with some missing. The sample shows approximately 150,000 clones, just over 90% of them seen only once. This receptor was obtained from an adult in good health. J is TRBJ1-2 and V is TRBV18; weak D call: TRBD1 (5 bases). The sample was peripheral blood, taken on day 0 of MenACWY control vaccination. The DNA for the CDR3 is TGTGCCAGCTCACCGGGGGACGGGTTCTATGGCTACACCTTC. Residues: CASSPGDGFYGYTF.